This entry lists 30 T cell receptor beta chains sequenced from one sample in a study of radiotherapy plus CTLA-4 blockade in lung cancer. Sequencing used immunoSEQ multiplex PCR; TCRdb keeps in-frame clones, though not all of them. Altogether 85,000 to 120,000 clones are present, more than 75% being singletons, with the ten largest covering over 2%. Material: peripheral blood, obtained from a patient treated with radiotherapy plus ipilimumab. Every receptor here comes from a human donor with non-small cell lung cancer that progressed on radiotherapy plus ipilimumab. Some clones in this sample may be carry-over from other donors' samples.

Here the CDR3 reads CASSFNSAGADTEAFF. In DNA, the CDR3 is TGTGCCAGCAGCTTTAATTCCGCAGGGGCGGACACTGAAGCTTTCTTT. This chain connects TRBV11-3 to TRBJ1-1, with a weak D call TRBD1 (6 bases). The CDR3 extends over 16 amino acids. Germline V lookup: CDR1 SGHNT, CDR2 YENEEA. Trimming pared 3 bases from V and 3 bases from J, leaving 17 bases between.

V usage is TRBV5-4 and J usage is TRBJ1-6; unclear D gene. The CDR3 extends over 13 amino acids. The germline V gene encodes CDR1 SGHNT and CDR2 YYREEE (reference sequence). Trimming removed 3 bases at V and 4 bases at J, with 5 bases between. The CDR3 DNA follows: TGTGCCAGCAGCTCTTTTTATAATTCACCCCTCCACTTT. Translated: CASSSFYNSPLHF.

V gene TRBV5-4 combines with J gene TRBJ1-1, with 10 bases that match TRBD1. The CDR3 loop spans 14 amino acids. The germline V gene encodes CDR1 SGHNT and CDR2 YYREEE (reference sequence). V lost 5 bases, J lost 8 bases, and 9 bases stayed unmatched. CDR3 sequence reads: CASRETGGVAEAFF. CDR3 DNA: TGTGCCAGCAGGGAGACAGGGGGCGTCGCCGAAGCTTTCTTT.

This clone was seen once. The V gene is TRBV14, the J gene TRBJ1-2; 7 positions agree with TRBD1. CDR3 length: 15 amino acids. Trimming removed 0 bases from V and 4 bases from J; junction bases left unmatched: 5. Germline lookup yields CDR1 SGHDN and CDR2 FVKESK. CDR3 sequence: CASSQDIQGTYGYTF. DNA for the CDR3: TGTGCCAGCAGCCAAGATATACAGGGGACCTATGGCTACACCTTC.

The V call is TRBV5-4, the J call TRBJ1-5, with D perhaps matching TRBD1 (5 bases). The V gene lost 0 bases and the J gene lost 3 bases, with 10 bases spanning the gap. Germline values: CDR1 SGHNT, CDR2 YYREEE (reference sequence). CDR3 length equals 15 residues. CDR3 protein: CASSLGGRDNQPQHF. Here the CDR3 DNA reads TGTGCCAGCAGCTTGGGGGGCAGGGACAATCAGCCCCAGCATTTT.

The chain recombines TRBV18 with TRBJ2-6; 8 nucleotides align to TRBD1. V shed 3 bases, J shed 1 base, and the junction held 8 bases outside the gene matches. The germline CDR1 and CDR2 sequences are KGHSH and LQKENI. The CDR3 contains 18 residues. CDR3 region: CASSPMTGEPSGANVLTF. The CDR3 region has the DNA TGTGCCAGCTCACCTATGACAGGGGAGCCGTCTGGGGCCAACGTCCTGACTTTC.

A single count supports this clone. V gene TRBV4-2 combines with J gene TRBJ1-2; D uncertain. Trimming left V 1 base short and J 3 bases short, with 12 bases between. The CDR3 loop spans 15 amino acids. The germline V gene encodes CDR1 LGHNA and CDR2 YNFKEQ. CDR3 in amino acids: CASSQATPPDYGYTF. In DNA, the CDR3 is TGTGCCAGCAGCCAAGCGACCCCTCCCGACTATGGCTACACCTTC.

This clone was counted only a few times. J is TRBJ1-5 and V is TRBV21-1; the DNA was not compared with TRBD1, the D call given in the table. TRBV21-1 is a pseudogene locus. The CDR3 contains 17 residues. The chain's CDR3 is CASSKARAGPARQPQHF. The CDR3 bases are TGTGCCAGCAGCAAAGCTCGGGCAGGGCCAGCGAGGCAGCCCCAGCATTTT.

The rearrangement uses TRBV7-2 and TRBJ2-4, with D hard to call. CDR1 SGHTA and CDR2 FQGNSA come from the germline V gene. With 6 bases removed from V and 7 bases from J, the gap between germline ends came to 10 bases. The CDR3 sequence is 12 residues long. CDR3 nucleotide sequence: TGTGCCAGCAGTCCATCCATTAACATTCAGTACTTC. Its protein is CASSPSINIQYF.

CDR3 coding DNA: TGTGCCAGCAGCGCCGGGGCCCAGGATACGCAGTATTTT. Translated: CASSAGAQDTQYF. This chain links TRBV11-3 with TRBJ2-3; the D call may be TRBD1 or TRBD2 (5 bases each). The V gene lost 5 bases and the J gene lost 6 bases, with 12 bases spanning the gap. Germline V gives CDR1 SGHNT, CDR2 YENEEA. The CDR3 has 13 residues.

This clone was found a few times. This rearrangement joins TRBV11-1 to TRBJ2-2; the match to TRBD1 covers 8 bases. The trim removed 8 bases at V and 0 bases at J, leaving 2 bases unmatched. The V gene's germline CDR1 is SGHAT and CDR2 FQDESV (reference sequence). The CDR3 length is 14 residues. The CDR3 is CASLGQANTGELFF. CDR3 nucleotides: TGTGCCAGCCTGGGACAGGCGAACACCGGGGAGCTGTTTTTT.

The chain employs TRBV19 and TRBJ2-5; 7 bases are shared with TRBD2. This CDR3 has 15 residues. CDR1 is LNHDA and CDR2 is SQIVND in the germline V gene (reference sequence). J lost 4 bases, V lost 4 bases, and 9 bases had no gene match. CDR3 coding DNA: TGTGCCAGTAGTAAGGCAAACCGACTAGCAGAGACCCAGTACTTC. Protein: CASSKANRLAETQYF.

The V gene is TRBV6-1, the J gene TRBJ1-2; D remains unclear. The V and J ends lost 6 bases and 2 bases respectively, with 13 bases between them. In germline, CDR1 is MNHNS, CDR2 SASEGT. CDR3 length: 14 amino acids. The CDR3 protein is CASRRIHENYGYTF. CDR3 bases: TGTGCCAGCAGGAGAATCCACGAGAACTATGGCTACACCTTC.

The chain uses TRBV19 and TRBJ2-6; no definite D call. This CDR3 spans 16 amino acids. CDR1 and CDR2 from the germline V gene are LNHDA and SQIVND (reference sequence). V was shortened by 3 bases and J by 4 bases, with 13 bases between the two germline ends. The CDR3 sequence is CASSITATAGANVLTF. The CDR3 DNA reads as TGTGCCAGTAGTATTACAGCCACTGCCGGGGCCAACGTCCTGACTTTC.

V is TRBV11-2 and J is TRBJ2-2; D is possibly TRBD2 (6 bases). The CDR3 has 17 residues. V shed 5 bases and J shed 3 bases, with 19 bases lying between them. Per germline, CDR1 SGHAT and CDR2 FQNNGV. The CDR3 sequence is CASSTSGAGAYTGELFF. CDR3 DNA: TGTGCCAGCAGCACCTCGGGAGCGGGCGCCTACACCGGGGAGCTGTTTTTT.

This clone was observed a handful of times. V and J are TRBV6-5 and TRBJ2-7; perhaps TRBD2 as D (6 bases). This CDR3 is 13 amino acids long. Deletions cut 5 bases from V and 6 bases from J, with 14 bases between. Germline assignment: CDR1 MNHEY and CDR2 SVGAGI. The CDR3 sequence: CASSAPGRPEQYF. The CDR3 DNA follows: TGTGCCAGCAGTGCGCCGGGGAGGCCCGAGCAGTACTTC.

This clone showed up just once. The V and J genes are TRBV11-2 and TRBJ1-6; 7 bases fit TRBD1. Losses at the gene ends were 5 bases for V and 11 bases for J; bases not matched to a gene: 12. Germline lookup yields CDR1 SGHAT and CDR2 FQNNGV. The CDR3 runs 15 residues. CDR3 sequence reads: CASSLLPRGDAPLHF. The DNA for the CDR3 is TGTGCCAGCAGCCTACTTCCCAGGGGGGATGCACCCCTCCACTTT.

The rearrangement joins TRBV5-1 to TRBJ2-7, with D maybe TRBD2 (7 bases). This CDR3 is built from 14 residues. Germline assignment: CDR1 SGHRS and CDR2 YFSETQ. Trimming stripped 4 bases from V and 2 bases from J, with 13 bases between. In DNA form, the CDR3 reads TGCGCCAGCAGCGGGGGGGCCGGTACCTACGAGCAGTACTTC. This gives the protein CASSGGAGTYEQYF.

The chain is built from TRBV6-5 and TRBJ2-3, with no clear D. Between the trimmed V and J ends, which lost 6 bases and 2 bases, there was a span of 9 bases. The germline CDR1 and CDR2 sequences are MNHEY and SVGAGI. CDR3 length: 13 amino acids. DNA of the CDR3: TGTGCCAGCAGCCGACTGGACACAGATACGCAGTATTTT. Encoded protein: CASSRLDTDTQYF.

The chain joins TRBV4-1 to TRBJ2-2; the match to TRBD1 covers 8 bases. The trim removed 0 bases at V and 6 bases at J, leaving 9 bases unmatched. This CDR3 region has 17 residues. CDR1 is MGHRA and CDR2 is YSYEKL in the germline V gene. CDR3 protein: CASSQDGERQGPGELFF. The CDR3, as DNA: TGCGCCAGCAGCCAAGATGGGGAGAGACAGGGGCCCGGGGAGCTGTTTTTT.

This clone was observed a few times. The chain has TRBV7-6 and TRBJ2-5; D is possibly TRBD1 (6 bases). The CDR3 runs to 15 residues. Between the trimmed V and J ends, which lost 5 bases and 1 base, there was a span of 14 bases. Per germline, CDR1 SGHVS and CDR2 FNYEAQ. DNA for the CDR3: TGTGCCAGCAGCAAAGGGACACCCTTCCAAGAGACCCAGTACTTC. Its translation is CASSKGTPFQETQYF.

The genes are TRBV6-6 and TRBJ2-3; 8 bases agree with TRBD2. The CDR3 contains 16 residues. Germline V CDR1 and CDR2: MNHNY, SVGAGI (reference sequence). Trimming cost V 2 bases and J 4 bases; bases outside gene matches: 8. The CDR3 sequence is CASSYRGTSVADTQYF. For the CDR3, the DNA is TGTGCCAGCAGTTACCGAGGGACTAGTGTTGCAGATACGCAGTATTTT.

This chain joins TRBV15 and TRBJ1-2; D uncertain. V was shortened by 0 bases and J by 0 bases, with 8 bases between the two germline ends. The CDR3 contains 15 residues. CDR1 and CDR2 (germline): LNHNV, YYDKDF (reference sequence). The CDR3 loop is CATSREAGANYGYTF. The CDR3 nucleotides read TGTGCCACCAGCAGAGAAGCAGGAGCTAACTATGGCTACACCTTC. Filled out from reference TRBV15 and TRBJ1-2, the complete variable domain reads DAMVIQNPRYQVTQFGKPVTLSCSQTLNHNVMYWYQQKSSQAPKLLFHYYDKDFNNEADTPDNFQSRRPNTSFCFLDIRSPGLGDTAMYLCATSREAGANYGYTFGSGTRLTVV.

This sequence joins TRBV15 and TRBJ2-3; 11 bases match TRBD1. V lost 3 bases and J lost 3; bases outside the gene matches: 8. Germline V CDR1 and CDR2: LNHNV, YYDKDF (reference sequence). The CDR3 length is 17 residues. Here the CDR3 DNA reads TGTGCCACCAGCAGGACTGGACAGGGGGCAGGGACAGATACGCAGTATTTT. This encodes CATSRTGQGAGTDTQYF.

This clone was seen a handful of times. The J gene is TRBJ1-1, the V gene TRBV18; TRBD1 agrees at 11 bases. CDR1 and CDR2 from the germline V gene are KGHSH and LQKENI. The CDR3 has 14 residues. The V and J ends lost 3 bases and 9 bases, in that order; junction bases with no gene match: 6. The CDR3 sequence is CASSPGTGGSQAFF. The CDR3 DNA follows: TGTGCCAGCTCACCTGGGACAGGGGGATCCCAAGCTTTCTTT.

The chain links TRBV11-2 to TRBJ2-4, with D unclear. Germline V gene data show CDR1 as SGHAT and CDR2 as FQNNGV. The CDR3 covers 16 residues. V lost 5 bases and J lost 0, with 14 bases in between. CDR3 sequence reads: CASSPADIRAKNIQYF. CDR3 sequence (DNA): TGTGCCAGCAGCCCGGCCGACATCCGAGCCAAAAACATTCAGTACTTC.

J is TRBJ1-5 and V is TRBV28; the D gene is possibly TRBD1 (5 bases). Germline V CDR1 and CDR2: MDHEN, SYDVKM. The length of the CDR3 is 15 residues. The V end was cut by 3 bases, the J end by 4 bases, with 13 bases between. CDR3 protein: CASSLVSGYNQPQHF. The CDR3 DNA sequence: TGTGCCAGCAGTTTGGTCTCAGGGTATAATCAGCCCCAGCATTTT.

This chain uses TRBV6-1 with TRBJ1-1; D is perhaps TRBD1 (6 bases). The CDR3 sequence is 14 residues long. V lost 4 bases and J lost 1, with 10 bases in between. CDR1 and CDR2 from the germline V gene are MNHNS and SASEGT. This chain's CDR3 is CASSVLGQNTEAFF. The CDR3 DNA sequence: TGTGCCAGCAGTGTTCTGGGACAGAACACTGAAGCTTTCTTT.

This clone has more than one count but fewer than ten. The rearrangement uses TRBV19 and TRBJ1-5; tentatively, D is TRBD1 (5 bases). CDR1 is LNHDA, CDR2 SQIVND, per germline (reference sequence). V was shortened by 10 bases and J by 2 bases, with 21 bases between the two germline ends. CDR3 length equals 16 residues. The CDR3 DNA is TGTGCCACCAAAAAGGAGGCCGGGGGAGGCAATCAGCCCCAGCATTTT. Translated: CATKKEAGGGNQPQHF.

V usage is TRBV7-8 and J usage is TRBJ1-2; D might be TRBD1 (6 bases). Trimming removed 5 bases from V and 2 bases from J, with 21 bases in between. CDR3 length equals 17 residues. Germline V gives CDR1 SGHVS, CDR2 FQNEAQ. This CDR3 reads CASSAYTQGTANYGYTF. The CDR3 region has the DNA TGTGCCAGCAGCGCCTATACACAGGGCACGGCGAACTATGGCTACACCTTC.